Included here is one TCR beta chain sequence, with context. Its antigen is not identified. This entry is derived from a study of OX40 agonist ivuxolimab in advanced cancers. Across the whole study: Patient treatment consisted of intravenous ivuxolimab administration every 2 weeks at 0.01 to 10 mg/kg. Partial responses were observed in three patients, of whom one had hepatocellular carcinoma and two had cutaneous melanoma.

Sequencing used immunoSEQ multiplex PCR; TCRdb keeps in-frame clones, though not all of them. The sample lists 30,000 to 40,000 clones, 80% to 95% occurring once. Study findings and constraints: People who partly responded at 0.1-3.0 mg/kg had some of the least clonal expansion seen.

This sequence originates from an adult with an advanced solid tumor such as melanoma, head and neck, liver or kidney cancer. This sample comprised CD4+ or CD8+ T cells sorted from blood, obtained in a trial of the OX40 agonist ivuxolimab.

CDR3 sequence reads: CASSPTVNTGELFF. The CDR3 DNA follows: TGTGCCAGCAGCCCGACAGTAAACACCGGGGAGCTGTTTTTT. The genes are TRBV9 and TRBJ2-2, with a weak D call TRBD1 (5 bases). The CDR3 sequence is 14 residues long. Per germline, CDR1 SGDLS and CDR2 YYNGEE. Trimming cost V 4 bases and J 2 bases, with 9 bases left between them. The full variable domain, with the rest looked up from reference TRBV9 and TRBJ2-2, is DSGVTQTPKHLITATGQRVTLRCSPRSGDLSVYWYQQSLDQGLQFLIQYYNGEERAKGNILERFSAQQFPDLHSELNLSSLELGDSALYFCASSPTVNTGELFFGEGSRLTVL.